The 25 T cell receptor beta chains below come from one sample, sequenced in a study of T cell responses to AZD1222 COVID-19 vaccine. The assay was immunoSEQ multiplex PCR, and TCRdb's table has in-frame clones only and misses some. The repertoire includes 75,000 to 90,000 clones, 85% to 95% of them detected once, and roughly 5.2% sits in the top ten. The sample consisted of peripheral blood, taken on day 0 of AZD1222 vaccination. Receptors originate from an adult in good health.

The chain employs TRBV5-1 and TRBJ2-5, with TRBD2 matching 11 bases. Germline CDR1 SGHRS, CDR2 YFSETQ. V lost 2 bases, J lost 4 bases, and 13 bases stayed unmatched. This CDR3 region has 18 residues. As DNA, the CDR3 is TGCGCCAGCAGCTTAGTGGCTAGCGGGGGGTCCGGGAGAGAGACCCAGTACTTC. Translating gives CASSLVASGGSGRETQYF.

The chain carries TRBV30 and TRBJ1-6; D is ambiguous. From germline, CDR1 is GTSNPN and CDR2 SVGIG (reference sequence). CDR3 size: 16 residues. V was clipped by 3 bases and J by 7 bases, with 19 bases between them. CDR3 region: CAWSADRVSPNSPLHF. The CDR3 region has the DNA TGTGCCTGGAGCGCCGACCGGGTATCTCCCAATTCACCCCTCCACTTT.

CDR3 coding DNA: TGTGCCAGCAGTGGGACACTCGAAATCGTCTACGAGCAGTACTTC. Its protein product is CASSGTLEIVYEQYF. The chain recombines TRBV28 with TRBJ2-7; maybe TRBD1 (6 bases). Looked up from germline, CDR1 is MDHEN and CDR2 is SYDVKM. Trimming pared 5 bases from V and 3 bases from J, leaving 17 bases between. This CDR3 region has 15 residues.

V is TRBV3-1 (or the pseudogene TRBV3-2) and J is TRBJ1-4, with 12 nucleotides matching TRBD1. The CDR3 runs 14 residues. J was trimmed by 7 bases and V by 4 bases; bases with no gene match: 1. CDR1 LGHDT and CDR2 YNNKEL come from the germline V gene (reference sequence). DNA of the CDR3: TGTGCCAGCAGCCGGGACAGGGGGCTTGAAAAACTGTTTTTT. Its translation is CASSRDRGLEKLFF.

The chain uses TRBV7-8 and TRBJ1-1, with 7 bases identical to TRBD1. The CDR3 totals 15 residues. The ends lost 7 bases at V and 5 bases at J; junction bases unmatched: 13. The V gene's germline CDR1 is SGHVS and CDR2 FQNEAQ. CDR3 protein: CASNADAQGKTEAFF. The CDR3 DNA reads as TGTGCCAGCAACGCCGACGCACAGGGGAAGACTGAAGCTTTCTTT.

The chain is built from TRBV4-3 and TRBJ1-5; D is perhaps TRBD1 (5 bases). This CDR3 contains 17 residues. Trimming cost V 0 bases and J 5 bases, with 17 bases left between them. Germline V gene sequence: CDR1 LGHNA, CDR2 YSLEER. CDR3 residues: CASSQDLVGEGHQPQHF. In nucleotides, the CDR3 is TGCGCCAGCAGCCAAGATTTGGTGGGGGAAGGACATCAGCCCCAGCATTTT.

V gene TRBV18 combines with J gene TRBJ1-2; D is ambiguous. CDR3 size: 16 residues. Germline loops: CDR1 KGHSH, CDR2 LQKENI. V gave up 0 bases and J gave up 3 bases, with 14 bases separating them. CDR3 DNA: TGTGCCAGCTCACCACCACGGGAGTCATGGGACTATGGCTACACCTTC. Protein: CASSPPRESWDYGYTF.

The V and J genes are TRBV6-5 and TRBJ1-1; D is ambiguous. Germline CDR1 reads MNHEY; CDR2 reads SVGAGI. This CDR3 contains 14 residues. Trimming took 0 bases from V and 7 from J, leaving 12 bases between them. This CDR3 is CASSYSIRPHEAFF. The CDR3 nucleotides read TGTGCCAGCAGTTACTCGATCCGCCCCCATGAAGCTTTCTTT.

V is TRBV7-9 and J is TRBJ2-3; the D gene is possibly TRBD1 (6 bases). The germline CDR1 and CDR2 sequences are SEHNR and FQNEAQ (reference sequence). This CDR3 has 15 amino acids. Trimming took off 5 bases at V and 0 bases at J, with 12 bases between the two ends. CDR3 DNA: TGTGCCAGCAGCCAGGGGCGGATTAGCACAGATACGCAGTATTTT. Translation gives CASSQGRISTDTQYF.

The V call is TRBV2, the J call TRBJ2-2; D is ambiguous. The CDR3 is 15 residues long. Trimming took off 1 base at V and 6 bases at J, with 12 bases between the two ends. Germline-derived CDR1 and CDR2 are SNHLY and FYNNEI. CDR3 residues: CASSEGLSGAGELFF. The CDR3 region has the DNA TGTGCCAGCAGTGAAGGATTGTCGGGCGCCGGGGAGCTGTTTTTT.

V usage is TRBV28 and J usage is TRBJ1-2; D is possibly TRBD1 (5 bases). The CDR3 consists of 15 residues. V was clipped by 2 bases and J by 6 bases, with 16 bases between them. Germline V CDR1 and CDR2: MDHEN, SYDVKM. The CDR3 DNA follows: TGTGCCAGCAGTTTAAACGCGGCGGCAGGGCATGGCTACACCTTC. As protein: CASSLNAAAGHGYTF.

The genes are TRBV5-6 and TRBJ2-3; TRBD1 aligns across 9 bases. The germline V gene has CDR1 SGHDT and CDR2 YYEEEE. The V gene end was trimmed by 2 bases and the J gene end by 5 bases; junction bases not matched to a gene: 12. The CDR3 length is 17 residues. The CDR3 coding sequence is TGTGCCAGCAGCTTATCCACAGGGGGCGTCTTCCGAGATACGCAGTATTTT. Translated: CASSLSTGGVFRDTQYF.

The gene calls are TRBV2 and TRBJ1-1; the D is unclear. The germline V and J ends were trimmed by 6 bases and 7 bases, with 12 bases remaining between them. CDR1 SNHLY and CDR2 FYNNEI come from the germline V gene. The CDR3 has 12 amino acids. The CDR3 reads CASRGGRDEAFF. CDR3 DNA sequence: TGTGCCAGCAGGGGAGGCCGAGATGAAGCTTTCTTT.

This chain connects TRBV7-8 to TRBJ1-6; no firm D call. V lost 0 bases and J lost 9, with 18 bases in between. The germline gives CDR1 SGHVS, CDR2 FQNEAQ. The CDR3 sequence is 17 residues long. The CDR3 DNA is TGTGCCAGCAGCTTAGCAATTGCCGGGCCGTCCCCTTCACCCCTCCACTTT. This sequence encodes CASSLAIAGPSPSPLHF.

This chain uses TRBV27 with TRBJ2-1; D gene uncertain. CDR1 is MNHEY, CDR2 SMNVEV, per germline (reference sequence). The CDR3 runs 11 residues. V lost 4 bases to trimming and J lost 10 bases, with 8 bases between them. The CDR3 region is CASSSRSEQFF. CDR3 bases: TGTGCCAGCAGTTCCAGAAGCGAGCAGTTCTTC.

The gene calls are TRBV6-5 and TRBJ1-6; no clear D gene. Trimming cost V 8 bases and J 9 bases, with 14 bases left between them. The CDR3 sequence is 13 residues long. CDR1 is MNHEY and CDR2 is SVGAGI in the germline V gene. The chain's CDR3 is CASFKSWGSPLHF. CDR3 DNA: TGTGCCAGCTTCAAGAGCTGGGGTTCACCCCTCCACTTT.

The rearrangement joins TRBV7-2 to TRBJ1-1, with unresolved D. Germline lookup yields CDR1 SGHTA and CDR2 FQGNSA. Trimming shortened V by 2 bases and J by 4 bases, and 8 bases separated the two germline ends. The CDR3 has 13 residues. The CDR3 nucleotides are TGTGCCAGCAGCTTAAAAGTATCCACTGAAGCTTTCTTT. This codes for CASSLKVSTEAFF.

The V call is TRBV9, the J call TRBJ2-3; D is ambiguous. V was trimmed by 0 bases and J by 0 bases, leaving 8 bases between them. CDR1 is SGDLS and CDR2 is YYNGEE in the germline V gene. The CDR3 has 15 residues. CDR3 sequence reads: CASSVEGESTDTQYF. CDR3 nucleotides: TGTGCCAGCAGCGTAGAGGGCGAGAGCACAGATACGCAGTATTTT. Drawing the rest from reference TRBV9 and TRBJ2-3, the complete variable domain is DSGVTQTPKHLITATGQRVTLRCSPRSGDLSVYWYQQSLDQGLQFLIQYYNGEERAKGNILERFSAQQFPDLHSELNLSSLELGDSALYFCASSVEGESTDTQYFGPGTRLTVL.

The rearrangement joins TRBV19 to TRBJ1-5, with D unresolved. The V gene's germline CDR1 is LNHDA and CDR2 SQIVND (reference sequence). The CDR3 is 16 residues long. V was cut by 7 bases and J by 0 bases, with 16 bases left in between. In DNA form, the CDR3 reads TGTGCCAGTACGCCCTACACGGGGAATAGCAATCAGCCCCAGCATTTT. It specifies CASTPYTGNSNQPQHF.

The chain employs TRBV19 and TRBJ1-4; D may be TRBD1 (5 bases). Germline CDR1 and CDR2: LNHDA and SQIVND (reference sequence). The CDR3 spans 15 residues. V was trimmed by 5 bases and J by 0 bases, leaving 10 bases between them. CDR3: CASSPRTTTNEKLFF. For the CDR3, the DNA is TGTGCCAGTAGTCCCCGGACAACAACTAATGAAAAACTGTTTTTT.

The chain employs TRBV24-1 and TRBJ2-6, with D perhaps TRBD1 or TRBD2 (5 bases each). This CDR3 is built from 22 residues. V gave up 4 bases and J gave up 0 bases, with 27 bases separating them. Germline V gene data show CDR1 as KGHDR and CDR2 as SFDVKD. The CDR3 sequence is CATSEGVGQAPKLLSGANVLTF. DNA of the CDR3: TGTGCCACCAGTGAGGGGGTCGGGCAGGCGCCGAAACTCCTCTCTGGGGCCAACGTCCTGACTTTC.

The chain combines TRBV7-9 with TRBJ1-3; D possibly corresponds to TRBD1 (5 bases). CDR3 length: 15 amino acids. V lost 4 bases, J lost 5 bases, and 15 bases lay in between. The germline V gene has CDR1 SEHNR and CDR2 FQNEAQ (reference sequence). The CDR3 DNA reads as TGTGCCAGCAGCTCTCCGGGGGGTCGGCGAAACACCATATATTTT. This translates into CASSSPGGRRNTIYF.

This chain uses TRBV19 with TRBJ2-5, with TRBD1 as a possible D gene (5 bases). Germline V gene data show CDR1 as LNHDA and CDR2 as SQIVND (reference sequence). The V and J ends lost 3 bases and 2 bases respectively, with 10 bases between them. This CDR3 has 14 residues. This chain's CDR3 is CASSMGPLQETQYF. CDR3 in DNA: TGTGCCAGTAGTATGGGGCCCTTACAAGAGACCCAGTACTTC.

The V call is TRBV5-5, the J call TRBJ1-1; unclear D gene. Germline loops: CDR1 SGHKS, CDR2 YYEKEE (reference sequence). The V gene lost 1 base and the J gene lost 0 bases, with 10 bases spanning the gap. The CDR3 totals 15 residues. CDR3 in amino acids: CASSLSWALNTEAFF. Here the CDR3 DNA reads TGTGCCAGCAGCTTGAGCTGGGCTCTGAACACTGAAGCTTTCTTT.

This clone was seen just once. The chain joins TRBV28 to TRBJ2-2; 7 bases map to TRBD1. CDR1 is MDHEN, CDR2 SYDVKM, per germline. This CDR3 comprises 18 residues. The ends lost 4 bases at V and 5 bases at J; junction bases unmatched: 16. The CDR3 DNA follows: TGTGCCAGCAGTTCATTTTTCACAGGGGTAACTCGGACCGGGGAGCTGTTTTTT. Translated, it gives CASSSFFTGVTRTGELFF. Full variable domain (remainder filled in from reference TRBV28 and TRBJ2-2): DVKVTQSSRYLVKRTGEKVFLECVQDMDHENMFWYRQDPGLGLRLIYFSYDVKMKEKGDIPEGYSVSREKKERFSLILESASTNQTSMYLCASSSFFTGVTRTGELFFGEGSRLTVL.